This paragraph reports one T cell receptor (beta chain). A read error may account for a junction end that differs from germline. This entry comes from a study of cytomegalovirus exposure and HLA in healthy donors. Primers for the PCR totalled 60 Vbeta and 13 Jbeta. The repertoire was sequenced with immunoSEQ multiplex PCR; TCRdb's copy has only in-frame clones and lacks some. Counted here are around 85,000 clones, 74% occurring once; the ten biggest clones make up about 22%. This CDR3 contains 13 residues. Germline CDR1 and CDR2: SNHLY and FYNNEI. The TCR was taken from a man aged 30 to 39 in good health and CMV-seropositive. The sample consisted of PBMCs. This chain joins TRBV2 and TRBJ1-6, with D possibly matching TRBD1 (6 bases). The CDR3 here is CASTEEGVSPLHF. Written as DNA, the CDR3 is TGTGCCAGCACTGAAGAGGGGGTTTCACCCCTCCACTTT.